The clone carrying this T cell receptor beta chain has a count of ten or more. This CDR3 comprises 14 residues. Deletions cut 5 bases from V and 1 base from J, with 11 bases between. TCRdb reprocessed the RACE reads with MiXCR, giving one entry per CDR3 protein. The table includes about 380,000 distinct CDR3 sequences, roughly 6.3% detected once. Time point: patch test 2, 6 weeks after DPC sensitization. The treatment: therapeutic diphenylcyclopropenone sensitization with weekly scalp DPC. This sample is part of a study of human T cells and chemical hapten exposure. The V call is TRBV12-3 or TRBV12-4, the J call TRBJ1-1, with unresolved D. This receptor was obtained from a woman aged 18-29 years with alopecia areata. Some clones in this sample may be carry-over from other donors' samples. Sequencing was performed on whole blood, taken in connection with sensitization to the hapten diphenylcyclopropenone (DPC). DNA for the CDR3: TGTGCCAGCAGTCCATTTCAGGAGAACACTGAAGCTTTCTTT. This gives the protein CASSPFQENTEAFF.